This TCR beta chain emerged from a study of CD8+ T cells in alopecia areata. Study conclusions and caveats: Mouse data revealed clearer TCR sharing than patient data did, a gap possibly tied to HLA. In lesional scalp, particularly from alopecia totalis/universalis, clonality was higher than in normal scalp.

Researchers took lesional scalp punch biopsies and peripheral blood from people who were alopecia areata patients. Trimming pared 8 bases from V and 1 base from J, leaving 10 bases between. The germline gives CDR1 SGDLS, CDR2 YYNGEE. The CDR3 totals 12 residues. Sequencing relied on a cDNA template that was reverse transcribed from extracted RNA. Assay used: immunoSEQ multiplex PCR; TCRdb lists only in-frame clones, some missing. The sample has 20,000 to 30,000 clones; roughly 50% are singletons. Comment on this clone: Its antigen remains unknown.

The sample comprised NKG2D-high CD8+ T cells sorted from blood. V is TRBV9 and J is TRBJ2-7; TRBD2 might be the D (6 bases). The sequence was collected from a human donor with alopecia areata. CDR3 bases: TGTGCCAGTTCGGGGGTGTCCTACGAGCAGTACTTC. Protein product: CASSGVSYEQYF.